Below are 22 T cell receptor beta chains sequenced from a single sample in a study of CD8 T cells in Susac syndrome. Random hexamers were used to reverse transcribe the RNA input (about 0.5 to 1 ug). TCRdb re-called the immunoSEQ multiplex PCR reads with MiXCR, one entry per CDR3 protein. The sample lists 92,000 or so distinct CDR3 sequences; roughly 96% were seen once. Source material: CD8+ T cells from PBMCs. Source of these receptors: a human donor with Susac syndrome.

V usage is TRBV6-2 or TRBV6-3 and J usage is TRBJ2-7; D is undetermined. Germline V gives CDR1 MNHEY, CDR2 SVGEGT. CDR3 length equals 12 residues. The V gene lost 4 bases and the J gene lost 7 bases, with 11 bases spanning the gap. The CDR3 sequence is CASSSDLPEQYF. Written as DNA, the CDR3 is TGTGCCAGCAGTTCCGACCTCCCGGAGCAGTACTTC.

The DNA for the CDR3 is TGTGCCAGCAGTACAGACAGGGGCTACGAGCAGTACTTC. Translation gives CASSTDRGYEQYF. V is TRBV25-1 and J is TRBJ2-7; 8 bases align to TRBD1. V was pared by 5 bases and J by 3 bases, with 3 bases of the junction left unmatched. CDR1 is MGHDK, CDR2 SYGVNS, per germline. The length of the CDR3 is 13 residues.

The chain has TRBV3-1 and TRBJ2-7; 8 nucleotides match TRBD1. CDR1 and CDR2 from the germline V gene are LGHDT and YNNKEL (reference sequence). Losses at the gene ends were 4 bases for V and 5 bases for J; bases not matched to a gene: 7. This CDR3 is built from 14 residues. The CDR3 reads CASSLRGTGDEQYF. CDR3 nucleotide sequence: TGTGCCAGCAGCCTCCGGGGGACAGGCGACGAGCAGTACTTC.

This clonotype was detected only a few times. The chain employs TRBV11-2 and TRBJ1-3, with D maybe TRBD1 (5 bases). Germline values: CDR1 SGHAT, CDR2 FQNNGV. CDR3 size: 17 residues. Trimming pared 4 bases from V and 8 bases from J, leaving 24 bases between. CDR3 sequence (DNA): TGTGCCAGCAGCTCCGAGTTGCCTGACGCCTTGGGGCACACCATATATTTT. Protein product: CASSSELPDALGHTIYF. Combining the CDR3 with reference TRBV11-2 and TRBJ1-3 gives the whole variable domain EAGVAQSPRYKIIEKRQSVAFWCNPISGHATLYWYQQILGQGPKLLIQFQNNGVVDDSQLPKDRFSAERLKGVDSTLKIQPAKLEDSAVYLCASSSELPDALGHTIYFGEGSWLTVV.

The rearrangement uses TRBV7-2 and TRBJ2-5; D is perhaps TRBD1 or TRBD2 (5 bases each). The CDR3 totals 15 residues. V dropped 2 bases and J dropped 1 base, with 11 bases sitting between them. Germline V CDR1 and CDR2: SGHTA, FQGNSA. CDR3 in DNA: TGTGCCAGCAGCTTATTTACCGGGACCCAAGAGACCCAGTACTTC. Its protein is CASSLFTGTQETQYF.

CDR3 residues: CASSLGPISTDTQYF. The CDR3 DNA reads as TGTGCCAGCAGCTTAGGACCAATTAGCACAGATACGCAGTATTTT. The V call is TRBV7-2, the J call TRBJ2-3; D unresolved. The CDR3 extends over 15 amino acids. V was trimmed by 1 base and J by 0 bases, leaving 8 bases between them. Germline CDR1 and CDR2: SGHTA and FQGNSA.

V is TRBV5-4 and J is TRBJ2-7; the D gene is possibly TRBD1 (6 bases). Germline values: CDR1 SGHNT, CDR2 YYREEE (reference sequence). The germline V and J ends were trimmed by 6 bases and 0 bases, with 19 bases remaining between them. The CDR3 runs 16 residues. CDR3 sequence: CASTPNGQTSSYEQYF. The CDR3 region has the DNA TGTGCCAGCACCCCTAATGGACAGACGAGCTCCTACGAGCAGTACTTC. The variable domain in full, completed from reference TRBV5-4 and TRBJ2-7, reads ETGVTQSPTHLIKTRGQQVTLRCSSQSGHNTVSWYQQALGQGPQFIFQYYREEENGRGNFPPRFSGLQFPNYSSELNVNALELDDSALYLCASTPNGQTSSYEQYFGPGTRLTVT.

CDR3 bases: TGTGCCAGCAGCCCTTCGACAGTTAGCCCTCAGCAGTTCTTC. Its protein is CASSPSTVSPQQFF. The genes are TRBV9 and TRBJ2-1; a possible D gene is TRBD1 (5 bases). The CDR3 has 14 residues. With 4 bases removed from V and 11 bases from J, the gap between germline ends came to 19 bases. CDR1 and CDR2 (germline): SGDLS, YYNGEE.

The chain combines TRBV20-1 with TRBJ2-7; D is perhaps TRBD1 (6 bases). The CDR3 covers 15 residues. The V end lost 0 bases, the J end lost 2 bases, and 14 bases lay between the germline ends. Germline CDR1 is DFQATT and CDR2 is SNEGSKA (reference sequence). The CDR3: CSARDLQGEAYEQYF. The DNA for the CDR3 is TGCAGTGCTAGAGATCTACAGGGAGAAGCCTACGAGCAGTACTTC.

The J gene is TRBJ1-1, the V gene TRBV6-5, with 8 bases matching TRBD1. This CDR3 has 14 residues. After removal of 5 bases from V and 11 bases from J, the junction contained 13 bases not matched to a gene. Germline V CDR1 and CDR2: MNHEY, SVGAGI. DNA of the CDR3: TGTGCCAGCAGTCGGACAGGGACCCTTGCACGGGCTTTCTTT. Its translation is CASSRTGTLARAFF.

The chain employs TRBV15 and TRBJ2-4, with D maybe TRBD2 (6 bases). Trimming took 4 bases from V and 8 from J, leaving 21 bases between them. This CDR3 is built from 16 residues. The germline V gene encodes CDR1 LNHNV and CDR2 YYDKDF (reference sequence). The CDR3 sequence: CATSNNEGWGEDIQYF. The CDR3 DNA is TGTGCCACCAGCAACAATGAGGGATGGGGGGAAGACATTCAGTACTTC.

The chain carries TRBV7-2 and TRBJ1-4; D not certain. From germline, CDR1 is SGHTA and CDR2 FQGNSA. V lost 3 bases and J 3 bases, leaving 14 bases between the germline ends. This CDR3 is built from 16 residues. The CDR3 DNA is TGTGCCAGCAGCTTCGGTACGGGGAGGTCTAATGAAAAACTGTTTTTT. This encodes CASSFGTGRSNEKLFF. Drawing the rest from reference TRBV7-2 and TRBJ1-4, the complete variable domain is GAGVSQSPSNKVTEKGKDVELRCDPISGHTALYWYRQSLGQGLEFLIYFQGNSAPDKSGLPSDRFSAERTGGSVSTLTIQRTQQEDSAVYLCASSFGTGRSNEKLFFGSGTQLSVL.

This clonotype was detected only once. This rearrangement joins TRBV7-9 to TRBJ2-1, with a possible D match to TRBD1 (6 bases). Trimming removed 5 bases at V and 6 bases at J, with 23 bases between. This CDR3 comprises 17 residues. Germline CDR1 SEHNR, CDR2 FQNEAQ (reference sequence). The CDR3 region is CASSPRTASGFRNEQFF. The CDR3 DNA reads TGTGCCAGCAGCCCGCGGACAGCCTCGGGGTTTCGCAATGAGCAGTTCTTC.

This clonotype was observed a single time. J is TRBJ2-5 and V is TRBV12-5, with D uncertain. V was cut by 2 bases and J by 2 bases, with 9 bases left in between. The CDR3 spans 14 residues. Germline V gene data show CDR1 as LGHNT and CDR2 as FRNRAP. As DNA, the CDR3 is TGTGCTAGTGGTTTGACTCGCCCTCAAGAGACCCAGTACTTC. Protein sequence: CASGLTRPQETQYF.

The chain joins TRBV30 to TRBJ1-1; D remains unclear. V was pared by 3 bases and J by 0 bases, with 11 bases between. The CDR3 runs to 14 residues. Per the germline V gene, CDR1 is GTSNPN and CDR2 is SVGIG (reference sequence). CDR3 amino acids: CAWRLGGMNTEAFF. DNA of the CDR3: TGTGCCTGGAGGTTAGGAGGGATGAACACTGAAGCTTTCTTT.

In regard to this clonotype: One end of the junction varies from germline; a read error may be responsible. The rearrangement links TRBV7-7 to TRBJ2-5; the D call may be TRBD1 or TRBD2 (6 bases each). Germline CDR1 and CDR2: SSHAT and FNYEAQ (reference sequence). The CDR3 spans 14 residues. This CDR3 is CASSTGALQETQYF. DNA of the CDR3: TGTGCTAGCAGTACGGGGGCCCTCCAAGAGACCCAGTACTTC.

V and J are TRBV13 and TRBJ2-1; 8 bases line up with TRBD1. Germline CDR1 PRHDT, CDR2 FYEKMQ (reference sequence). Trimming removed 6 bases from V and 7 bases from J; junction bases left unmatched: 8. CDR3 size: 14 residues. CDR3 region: CASSLRTGRNEQFF. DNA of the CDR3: TGTGCCAGCAGTCTTAGGACAGGGCGTAATGAGCAGTTCTTC.

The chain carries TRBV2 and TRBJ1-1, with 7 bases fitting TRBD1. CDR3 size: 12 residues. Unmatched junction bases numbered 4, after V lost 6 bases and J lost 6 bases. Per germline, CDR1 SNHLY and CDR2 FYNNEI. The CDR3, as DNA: TGTGCCAGCAGATTAGACAGGGCTGAAGCTTTCTTT. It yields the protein CASRLDRAEAFF.

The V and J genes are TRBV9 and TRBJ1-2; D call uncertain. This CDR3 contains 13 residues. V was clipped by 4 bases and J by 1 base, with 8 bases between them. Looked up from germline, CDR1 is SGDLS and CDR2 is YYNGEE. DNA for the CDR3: TGTGCCAGCAGCACGGGTGTTAACTATGGCTACACCTTC. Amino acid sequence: CASSTGVNYGYTF.

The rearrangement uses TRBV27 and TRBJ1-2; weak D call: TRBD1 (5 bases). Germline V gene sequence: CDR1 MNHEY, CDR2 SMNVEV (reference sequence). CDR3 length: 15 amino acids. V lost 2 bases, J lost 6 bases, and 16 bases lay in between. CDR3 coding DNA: TGTGCCAGCAGTTTAGGGGACGGCCGCAGTAATGGCTACACCTTC. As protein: CASSLGDGRSNGYTF.

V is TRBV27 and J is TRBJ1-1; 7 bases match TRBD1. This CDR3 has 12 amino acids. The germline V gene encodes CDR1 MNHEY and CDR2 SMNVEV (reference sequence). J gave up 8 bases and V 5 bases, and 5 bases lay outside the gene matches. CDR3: CASSPGGREAFF. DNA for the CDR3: TGTGCCAGCAGTCCAGGGGGTCGGGAAGCTTTCTTT.

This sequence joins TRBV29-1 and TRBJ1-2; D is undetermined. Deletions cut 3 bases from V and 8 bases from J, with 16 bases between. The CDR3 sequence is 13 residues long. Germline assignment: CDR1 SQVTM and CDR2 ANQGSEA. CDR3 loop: CSVEVPGIQGYTF. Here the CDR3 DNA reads TGCAGCGTTGAGGTCCCCGGGATTCAGGGCTACACCTTC. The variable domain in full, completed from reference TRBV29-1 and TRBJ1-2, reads SAVISQKPSRDICQRGTSLTIQCQVDSQVTMMFWYRQQPGQSLTLIATANQGSEATYESGFVIDKFPISRPNLTFSTLTVSNMSPEDSSIYLCSVEVPGIQGYTFGSGTRLTVV.